The 10 T cell receptor beta chains below come from one sample, sequenced in a study of blood T cell repertoires in COVID-19. Here immunoSEQ multiplex PCR was the method, and the copy in TCRdb shows in-frame clones only, minus some. The sample shows approximately 70,000 clones, about 91% of them seen only once. The sequencing input was peripheral blood. The receptors come from a woman in her 70s with acute or convalescent COVID-19.

The chain joins TRBV9 to TRBJ1-3, with TRBD1 identical over 9 bases. There are 15 residues in the CDR3. V trimming: 2 bases; J trimming: 2 bases; junction bases outside the gene matches: 2. Germline-derived CDR1 and CDR2 are SGDLS and YYNGEE. This CDR3 reads CASSVDRGAGNTIYF. CDR3 bases: TGTGCCAGCAGCGTTGACAGGGGGGCTGGAAACACCATATATTTT.

The rearrangement uses TRBV10-3 and TRBJ1-2, with 8 bases lining up with TRBD1. The CDR3 is 13 amino acids. Trimming at V came to 7 bases and at J to 4 bases, leaving 5 bases not matched to a gene. Germline V gene sequence: CDR1 ENHRY, CDR2 SYGVKD. In DNA, the CDR3 is TGTGCCATCAACCCTACAGGGGGCTATGGCTACACCTTC. Amino acid sequence: CAINPTGGYGYTF.

This clone was picked up one time. The rearrangement joins TRBV28 to TRBJ2-5; 9 bases agree with TRBD2. Per germline, CDR1 MDHEN and CDR2 SYDVKM. Trimming cost V 5 bases and J 1 base; bases outside gene matches: 8. The CDR3 covers 16 residues. CDR3 sequence: CASSDVAGALQETQYF. DNA of the CDR3: TGTGCCAGCAGTGATGTAGCGGGGGCACTCCAAGAGACCCAGTACTTC.

The chain joins TRBV11-3 to TRBJ1-1; TRBD1 is a possible D gene (5 bases). With 3 bases removed from V and 4 bases from J, the gap between germline ends came to 9 bases. Germline V lookup: CDR1 SGHNT, CDR2 YENEEA. CDR3 length: 13 residues. CDR3 sequence reads: CASSLEGTTEAFF. In DNA, the CDR3 is TGTGCCAGCAGCTTGGAGGGGACCACTGAAGCTTTCTTT. Complete variable domain (other parts from reference TRBV11-3 and TRBJ1-1): EAGVVQSPRYKIIEKKQPVAFWCNPISGHNTLYWYLQNLGQGPELLIRYENEEAVDDSQLPKDRFSAERLKGVDSTLKIQPAELGDSAVYLCASSLEGTTEAFFGQGTRLTVV.

V usage is TRBV6-4 and J usage is TRBJ2-1; TRBD2 matches 9 bases. CDR1 and CDR2 from the germline V gene are MRHNA and SNTAGT. The CDR3 runs 15 residues. The V gene end was trimmed by 6 bases and the J gene end by 4 bases; junction bases not matched to a gene: 7. CDR3 region: CASRASGAEYNEQFF. The CDR3, as DNA: TGTGCCAGCAGAGCTAGCGGGGCTGAATACAATGAGCAGTTCTTC.

V gene TRBV5-1 combines with J gene TRBJ1-2, with 7 bases fitting TRBD1. Germline CDR1 reads SGHRS; CDR2 reads YFSETQ. J was trimmed by 8 bases and V by 7 bases; bases with no gene match: 5. The CDR3 loop spans 11 amino acids. CDR3 amino acids: CASQGVYGYTF. CDR3 nucleotides: TGCGCCAGCCAGGGGGTGTACGGCTACACCTTC.

The CDR3 DNA sequence: TGTGCCAGCAGTGAAAGAGAGGTCCAGGGGACTGAAGCTTTCTTT. This sequence encodes CASSEREVQGTEAFF. The genes are TRBV2 and TRBJ1-1; TRBD1 is a possible D gene (6 bases). This CDR3 is 15 amino acids long. In germline, CDR1 is SNHLY, CDR2 FYNNEI. Between the trimmed V and J ends, which lost 2 bases and 5 bases, there was a span of 15 bases.

V gene TRBV6-2 or TRBV6-3 combines with J gene TRBJ2-7, with D perhaps matching TRBD1 (6 bases). Trimming shortened V by 4 bases and J by 0 bases, and 10 bases separated the two germline ends. This CDR3 region has 14 residues. Germline loops: CDR1 MNHEY, CDR2 SVGEGT. The CDR3 reads CASSSRQASYEQYF. Written as DNA, the CDR3 is TGTGCCAGCAGTTCCCGACAGGCCTCCTACGAGCAGTACTTC.

This chain links TRBV4-1 with TRBJ2-3; D possibly corresponds to TRBD2 (6 bases). This CDR3 has 16 amino acids. V was trimmed by 6 bases and J by 2 bases, leaving 18 bases between them. CDR1 is MGHRA, CDR2 YSYEKL, per germline. Here the CDR3 reads CASSPNSWGDTDTQYF. The CDR3 DNA is TGCGCCAGCAGTCCTAACTCGTGGGGGGACACAGATACGCAGTATTTT.

The sample holds a few counts of this clone. The chain has TRBV7-2 and TRBJ1-6, with 8 nucleotides matching TRBD1. V shed 5 bases and J 8 bases; nucleotides not matched to a gene: 5. Germline-derived CDR1 and CDR2 are SGHTA and FQGNSA. CDR3 length: 14 residues. CDR3 in amino acids: CASSRTGNDSPLHF. The CDR3 nucleotides read TGTGCCAGCAGCCGGACAGGGAACGATTCACCCCTCCACTTT.